Listed here is a single T cell receptor (beta chain). Its binding antigen is unknown. Per-base qualities were not stored, and no clone one base away is much larger. Vitiligo was considered stable when no change in lesions had been observed over the previous 6 months. For classification as stable, the absence of confetti depigmentation, a clinical sign of active vitiligo, was additionally required. Any patient who had received treatment in the previous three months was excluded. PBMCs were isolated from heparinized blood by Ficoll density gradient centrifugation and then flash-frozen. For CDR1 and CDR2, the germline V gene lists SNHLY and FYNNEI. From the cysteine up to the phenylalanine, the CDR3 has a length of 15 residues. Of all the DNA, just the CDR3 is kept, 45 bases in frame from base 1. The germline V end is reduced by 4 bases and the J end by 6 bases; junction bases left unmatched: 9. The data were obtained in a study of resident and recirculating memory T cells in vitiligo (dated by TCRdb to 2016 to 2018). With regard to the full study: For TCR beta sequencing, each of a few stable vitiligo patients provided PBMCs along with epidermis taken by shave biopsy from two lesional and two nonlesional sites. The human TCR beta sequencing was designed to test whether specific clones found in lesional vitiligo skin differed from the clones found in nonlesional skin and in blood. Without any cell sorting, samples were homogenized immediately before genomic DNA was extracted using the Qiagen DNeasy Blood & Tissue Kit.

Overall study outcomes, separate from this receptor: Future mechanistic studies are needed so that the relative contributions of the lesion-infiltrating T cell clones and of human Trm versus Tcm pools can be evaluated. TCR sequences were not conserved across biopsy sites or patients, suggesting that different T cell clones infiltrate different lesions, described as private specificity. By overlap and correlation analysis, no significant repertoire overlap was shown between biopsies, even within a single patient, except for each lesion compared with itself. No unique dominant TCR clone was detected, and variation in clonality was observed among vitiligo lesions.

TCR beta chains were amplified from genomic DNA with the immunoSEQ hsTCRB kit. The immunoSEQ service ran the sequencing of the TCR beta libraries on an Illumina MiSeq instrument. The paper's data handling went like this. Repertoire data were analyzed with the immunoSEQ Analyzer. In TCRdb, the immuneACCESS table is reduced to in-frame sequences with V and J assigned. These tables do not hold every clone; where another copy was compared, an unresolved V gene accounts for under half, and the others remain unexplained. V and J calls and clone size are as listed in that table; D and trimming were resolved from the DNA. The sample data list 70,000 to 95,000 clones, and 92% of these were observed just once. Approximately 4.8% of the sample lies in the top ten.

The V and J genes are TRBV2 and TRBJ2-3, with 8 bases matching TRBD2. This receptor was identified in a male donor with vitiligo. Sequences were obtained from blood. The CDR3 is CASSAARLAYDTQYF. Read as DNA, the sequence is TGTGCCAGCAGTGCGGCCCGACTAGCGTATGATACGCAGTATTTT.